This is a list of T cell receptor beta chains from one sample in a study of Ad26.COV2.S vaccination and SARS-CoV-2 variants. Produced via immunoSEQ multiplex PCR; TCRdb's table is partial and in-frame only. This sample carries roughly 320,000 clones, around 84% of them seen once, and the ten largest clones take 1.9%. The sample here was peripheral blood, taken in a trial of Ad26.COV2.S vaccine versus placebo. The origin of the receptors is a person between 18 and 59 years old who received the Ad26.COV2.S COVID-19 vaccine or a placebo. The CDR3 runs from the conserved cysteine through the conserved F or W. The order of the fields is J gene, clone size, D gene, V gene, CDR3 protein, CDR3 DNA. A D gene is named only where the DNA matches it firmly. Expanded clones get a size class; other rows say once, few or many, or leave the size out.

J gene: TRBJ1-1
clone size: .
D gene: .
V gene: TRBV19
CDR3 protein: CASSEDSMNTEAFF
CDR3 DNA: TGTGCCAGTAGTGAGGACAGCATGAACACTGAAGCTTTCTTT

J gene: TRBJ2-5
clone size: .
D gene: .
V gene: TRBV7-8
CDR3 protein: CAIDRTEETQYF
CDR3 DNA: TGTGCCATCGACCGGACAGAGGAGACCCAGTACTTC

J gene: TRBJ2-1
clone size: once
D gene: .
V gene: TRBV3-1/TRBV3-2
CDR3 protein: CASSTSEDHLQFF
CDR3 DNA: TGTGCCAGCAGCACCAGCGAGGACCACCTGCAGTTCTTC

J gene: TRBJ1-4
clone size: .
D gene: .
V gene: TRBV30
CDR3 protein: CAWMGRDEKLFF
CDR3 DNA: TGTGCCTGGATGGGCAGGGACGAAAAACTGTTTTTT

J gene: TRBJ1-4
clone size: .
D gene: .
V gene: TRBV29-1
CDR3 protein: CSVQRGEKLFF
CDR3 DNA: TGCAGCGTCCAAAGGGGCGAAAAACTGTTTTTT

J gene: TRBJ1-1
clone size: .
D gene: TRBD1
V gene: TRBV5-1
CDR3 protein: CASSSGTGVRNTEAFF
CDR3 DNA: TGCGCCAGCAGTTCCGGGACAGGGGTTCGGAACACTGAAGCTTTCTTT

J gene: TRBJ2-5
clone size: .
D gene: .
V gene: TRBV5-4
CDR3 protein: CASSLEGVRGETQYF
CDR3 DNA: TGTGCCAGCAGCTTGGAGGGTGTTCGGGGAGAGACCCAGTACTTC

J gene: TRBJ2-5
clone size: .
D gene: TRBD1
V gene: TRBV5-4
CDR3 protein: CASSSPGTGGEETQYF
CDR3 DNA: TGTGCCAGCAGCTCCCCCGGGACAGGGGGCGAAGAGACCCAGTACTTC

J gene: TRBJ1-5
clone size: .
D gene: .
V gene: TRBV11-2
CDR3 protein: CASSLGGVWGRNQPQHF
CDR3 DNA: TGTGCCAGCAGCTTAGGAGGGGTCTGGGGGCGTAATCAGCCCCAGCATTTT

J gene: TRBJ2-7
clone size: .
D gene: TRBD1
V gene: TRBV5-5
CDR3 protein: CASSLSQGAHYEQYF
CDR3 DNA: TGTGCCAGCAGCTTGAGCCAGGGGGCCCACTACGAGCAGTACTTC

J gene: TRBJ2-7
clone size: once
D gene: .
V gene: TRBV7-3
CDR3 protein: CASSPGWDPLIW
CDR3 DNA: TGTGCCAGCAGCCCTGGATGGGACCCCCTGATTTGG

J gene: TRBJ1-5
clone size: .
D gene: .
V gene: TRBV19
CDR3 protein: CASSPRGGGGQPQHF
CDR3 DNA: TGTGCCAGTAGTCCCCGGGGAGGGGGAGGCCAGCCCCAGCATTTT

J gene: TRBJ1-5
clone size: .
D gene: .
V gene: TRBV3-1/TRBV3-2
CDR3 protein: CASSQGTAGQPQHF
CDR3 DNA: TGTGCCAGCAGCCAAGGGACAGCTGGTCAGCCCCAGCATTTT

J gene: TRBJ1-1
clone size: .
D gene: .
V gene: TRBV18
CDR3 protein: CASSPPSRGRNTEAFF
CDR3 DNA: TGTGCCAGCTCACCACCGAGCCGGGGCCGGAACACTGAAGCTTTCTTT

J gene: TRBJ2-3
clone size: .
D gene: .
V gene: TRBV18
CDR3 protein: CASSPKGGTDTQYF
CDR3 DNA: TGTGCCAGCTCACCTAAGGGTGGGACAGATACGCAGTATTTT

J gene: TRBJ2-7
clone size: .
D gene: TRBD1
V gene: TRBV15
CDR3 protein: CATSREGQGNEQYF
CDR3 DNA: TGTGCCACCAGCAGAGAGGGACAGGGTAACGAGCAGTACTTC

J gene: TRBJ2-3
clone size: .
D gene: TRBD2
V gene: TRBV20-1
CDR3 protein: CSASLLAVTDTQYF
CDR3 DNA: TGCAGTGCTAGTTTACTAGCGGTAACAGATACGCAGTATTTT

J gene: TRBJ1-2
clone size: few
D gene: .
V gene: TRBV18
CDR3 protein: CASSPQDYGYTF
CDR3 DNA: TGTGCCAGCTCACCACAGGACTATGGCTACACCTTC

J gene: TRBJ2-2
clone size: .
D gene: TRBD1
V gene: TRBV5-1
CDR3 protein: CASTKQGPGTGELFF
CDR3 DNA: TGCGCCAGCACGAAACAGGGGCCGGGCACCGGGGAGCTGTTTTTT

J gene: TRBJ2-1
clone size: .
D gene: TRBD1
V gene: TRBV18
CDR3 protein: CASSPPGTGGSYNEQFF
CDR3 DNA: TGTGCCAGCTCACCACCGGGGACAGGCGGATCTTACAATGAGCAGTTCTTC

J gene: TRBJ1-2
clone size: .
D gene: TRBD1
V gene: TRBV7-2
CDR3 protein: CASSQLGQGGIYGYTF
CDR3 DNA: TGTGCCAGCAGCCAACTCGGACAGGGTGGGATCTATGGCTACACCTTC

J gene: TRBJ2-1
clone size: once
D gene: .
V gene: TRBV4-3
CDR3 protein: CASSQDPENEQFF
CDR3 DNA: TGCGCCAGCAGCCAAGATCCAGAAAATGAGCAGTTCTTC

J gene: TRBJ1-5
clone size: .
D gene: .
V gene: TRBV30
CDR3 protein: CAWSLDSSRQPQHF
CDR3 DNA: TGTGCCTGGAGCCTGGACTCTTCGCGACAGCCCCAGCATTTT

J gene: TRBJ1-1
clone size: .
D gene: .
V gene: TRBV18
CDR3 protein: CASSRERGSNTEAFF
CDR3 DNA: TGTGCCAGCTCACGCGAGAGGGGATCCAACACTGAAGCTTTCTTT

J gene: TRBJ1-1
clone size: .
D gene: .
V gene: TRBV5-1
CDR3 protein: CASSLDGFTEAFF
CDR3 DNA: TGCGCCAGCAGCTTGGACGGATTCACTGAAGCTTTCTTT

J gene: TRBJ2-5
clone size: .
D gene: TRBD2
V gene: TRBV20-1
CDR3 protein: CSASLAGGRQETQYF
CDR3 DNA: TGCAGTGCTAGTCTAGCGGGGGGGCGTCAGGAGACCCAGTACTTC

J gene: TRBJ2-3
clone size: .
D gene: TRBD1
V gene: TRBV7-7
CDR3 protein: CASSPGDRPTDTQYF
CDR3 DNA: TGTGCCAGCAGCCCAGGGGACAGGCCCACAGATACGCAGTATTTT

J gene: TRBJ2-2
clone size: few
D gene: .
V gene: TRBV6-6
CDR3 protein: CASSEGINTGELFF
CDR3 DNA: TGTGCCAGCAGTGAGGGTATTAATACCGGGGAGCTGTTTTTT

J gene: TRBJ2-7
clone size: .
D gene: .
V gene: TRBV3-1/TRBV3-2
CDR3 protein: CASSQDPNSGHPFYEQYF
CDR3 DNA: TGTGCCAGCAGCCAAGACCCTAACTCAGGGCATCCCTTCTACGAGCAGTACTTC

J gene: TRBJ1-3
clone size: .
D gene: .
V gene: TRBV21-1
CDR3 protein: CARKTGTSGNTIYF
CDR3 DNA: TGTGCCAGAAAGACAGGGACCTCTGGAAACACCATATATTTT

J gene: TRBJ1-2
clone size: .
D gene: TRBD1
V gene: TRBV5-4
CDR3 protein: CASSAGQGDYGYTF
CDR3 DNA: TGTGCCAGCAGCGCCGGACAGGGAGACTATGGCTACACCTTC

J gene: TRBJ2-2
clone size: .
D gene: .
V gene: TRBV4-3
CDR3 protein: CASSQTLWDTGELFF
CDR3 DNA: TGCGCCAGCAGCCAGACTTTATGGGACACCGGGGAGCTGTTTTTT

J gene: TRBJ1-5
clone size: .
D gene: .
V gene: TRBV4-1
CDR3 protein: CASSQDASHFNQPQHF
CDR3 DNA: TGCGCCAGCAGCCAAGACGCAAGTCACTTCAATCAGCCCCAGCATTTT

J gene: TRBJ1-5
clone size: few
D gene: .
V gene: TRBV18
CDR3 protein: CASSPPLQADQPQHF
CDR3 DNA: TGTGCCAGCTCACCACCACTACAGGCAGATCAGCCCCAGCATTTT

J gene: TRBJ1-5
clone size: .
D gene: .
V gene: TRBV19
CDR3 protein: CASSIAGGGSNQPQHF
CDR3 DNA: TGTGCCAGTAGTATAGCGGGCGGAGGTAGTAATCAGCCCCAGCATTTT

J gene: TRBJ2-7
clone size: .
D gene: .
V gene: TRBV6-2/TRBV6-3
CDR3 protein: CASSYHSDKNYEQYF
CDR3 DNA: TGTGCCAGCAGTTACCACAGCGATAAAAACTACGAGCAGTACTTC

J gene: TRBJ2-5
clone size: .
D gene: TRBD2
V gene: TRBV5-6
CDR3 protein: CASRLAGQETQYF
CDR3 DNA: TGTGCCAGCAGATTAGCGGGGCAAGAGACCCAGTACTTC

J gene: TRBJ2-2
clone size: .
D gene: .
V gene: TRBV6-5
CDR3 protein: CASSYDRPPNTGELFF
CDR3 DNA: TGTGCCAGCAGTTACGACAGACCCCCGAACACCGGGGAGCTGTTTTTT

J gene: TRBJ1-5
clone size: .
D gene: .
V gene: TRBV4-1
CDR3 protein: CASSQVLPQYSYQPQHF
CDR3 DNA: TGCGCCAGCAGCCAAGTTCTTCCTCAGTATTCCTATCAGCCCCAGCATTTT

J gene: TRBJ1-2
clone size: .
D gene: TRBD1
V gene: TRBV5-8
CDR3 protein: CASSPWTGADGYTF
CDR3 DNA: TGTGCCAGCAGCCCGTGGACAGGGGCTGATGGCTACACCTTC

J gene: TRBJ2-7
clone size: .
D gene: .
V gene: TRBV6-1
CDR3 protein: CASSEPLLGGGNSYEQYF
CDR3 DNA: TGTGCCAGCAGTGAACCCCTTTTGGGGGGGGGCAACTCCTACGAGCAGTACTTC

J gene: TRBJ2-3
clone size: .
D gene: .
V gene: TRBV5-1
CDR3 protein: CASSLGRGPDTDTQYF
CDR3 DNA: TGCGCCAGCAGCTTGGGTCGGGGCCCCGACACAGATACGCAGTATTTT